The 17 T cell receptor beta chains in this list originate from one sample, sequenced in a study of blood T cells in healthy people across ages. Alongside a J-beta primer mix, a sample-barcoded 5' primer served in a second PCR lasting roughly 6 to 11 cycles. TCRdb recomputed calls from the 5' RACE reads with MiXCR, one row per CDR3 protein. The table has almost 800,000 distinct CDR3 sequences, 55% to 70% seen once. Sequencing was done on a sample of blood. The source of these receptors is a man aged 25-45 years in good health.

The rearrangement links TRBV6-5 to TRBJ2-7, with D possibly called TRBD1 or TRBD2 (5 bases each). CDR3 length: 12 amino acids. Germline assignment: CDR1 MNHEY and CDR2 SVGAGI. The V end lost 5 bases, the J end lost 4 bases, and 9 bases lay between the germline ends. The CDR3 nucleotides read TGTGCCAGCAGTACTAGGGGATACGAGCAGTACTTC. As protein: CASSTRGYEQYF.

The chain combines TRBV3-1 with TRBJ1-1; D not certain. The V gene's germline CDR1 is LGHDT and CDR2 YNNKEL (reference sequence). Between the trimmed V and J ends, which lost 0 bases and 5 bases, there was a span of 10 bases. The CDR3 loop spans 14 amino acids. CDR3 sequence reads: CASSQEMSRTEAFF. The DNA for the CDR3 is TGTGCCAGCAGCCAAGAAATGAGTAGGACTGAAGCTTTCTTT.

V gene TRBV29-1 combines with J gene TRBJ2-3; D remains ambiguous. The CDR3 extends over 12 amino acids. The V end lost 3 bases, the J end lost 3 bases, and 7 bases lay between the germline ends. Germline-derived CDR1 and CDR2 are SQVTM and ANQGSEA. CDR3 residues: CSVDFGTDTQYF. CDR3 bases: TGCAGCGTTGATTTCGGTACAGATACGCAGTATTTT.

The chain is built from TRBV11-1 and TRBJ2-1, with D tentatively TRBD2 (5 bases). The V gene's germline CDR1 is SGHAT and CDR2 FQDESV (reference sequence). There are 18 residues in the CDR3. Trimming cost V 4 bases and J 4 bases, with 23 bases left between them. DNA for the CDR3: TGTGCCAGCAGCTATGGGAGCTTTTTAGCCCGAGAGTACAATGAGCAGTTCTTC. Translated, it gives CASSYGSFLAREYNEQFF. Based on the CDR3 plus reference TRBV11-1 and TRBJ2-1, the full variable domain is EAEVAQSPRYKITEKSQAVAFWCDPISGHATLYWYRQILGQGPELLVQFQDESVVDDSQLPKDRFSAERLKGVDSTLKIQPAELGDSAMYLCASSYGSFLAREYNEQFFGPGTRLTVL.

This rearrangement joins TRBV7-8 to TRBJ1-4; tentatively, D is TRBD1 (5 bases). The length of the CDR3 is 15 residues. Trimming left V 4 bases short and J 7 bases short, with 16 bases between. Germline CDR1 reads SGHVS; CDR2 reads FQNEAQ. The chain's CDR3 is CASSSRAGSGEKLFF. In nucleotides, the CDR3 is TGTGCCAGCAGCTCCCGGGCAGGGTCTGGTGAAAAACTGTTTTTT. The full variable domain, rest sourced from reference TRBV7-8 and TRBJ1-4, is GAGVSQSPRYKVAKRGQDVALRCDPISGHVSLFWYQQALGQGPEFLTYFQNEAQLDKSGLPSDRFFAERPEGSVSTLKIQRTQQEDSAVYLCASSSRAGSGEKLFFGSGTQLSVL.

This clonotype was counted many times. The V and J genes are TRBV28 and TRBJ2-1; a possible D gene is TRBD1 (6 bases). The CDR3 length is 13 residues. V was trimmed by 8 bases and J by 5 bases, leaving 13 bases between them. Germline CDR1 and CDR2: MDHEN and SYDVKM. CDR3 residues: CASEGGGHNEQFF. The DNA for the CDR3 is TGTGCCAGCGAGGGTGGGGGCCACAATGAGCAGTTCTTC.

A few counts support this clonotype. The chain recombines TRBV6-6 with TRBJ2-1; TRBD2 matches 10 bases. The CDR3 spans 15 residues. The junction had 10 bases not matched to a gene; V was cut back by 6 bases and J by 8 bases. Germline assignment: CDR1 MNHNY and CDR2 SVGAGI (reference sequence). The CDR3 DNA is TGTGCCAGCAGAGGCCTAGCGGGAGAGGTCCATGAGCAGTTCTTC. Translation: CASRGLAGEVHEQFF.

The chain couples TRBV6-5 to TRBJ2-3; no definite D call. CDR3 length: 19 residues. Trimming stripped 0 bases from V and 6 bases from J, with 25 bases between. Germline V gives CDR1 MNHEY, CDR2 SVGAGI. CDR3 region: CASSYSIGGRQSPLDTQYF. The DNA of the CDR3 is TGTGCCAGCAGTTACTCGATAGGCGGACGCCAGAGCCCCCTGGATACGCAGTATTTT.

At least ten counts were recorded for this clonotype. The rearrangement joins TRBV4-2 to TRBJ2-7; D may be TRBD2 (6 bases). The CDR3 spans 15 residues. Germline CDR1 reads LGHNA; CDR2 reads YNFKEQ. V was trimmed by 1 base and J by 0 bases, leaving 10 bases between them. Here the CDR3 reads CASSQGGGSSYEQYF. The CDR3 nucleotides read TGTGCCAGCAGCCAAGGTGGAGGGTCCTCCTACGAGCAGTACTTC.

V gene TRBV20-1 combines with J gene TRBJ2-3; the match to TRBD1 covers 7 bases. CDR1 is DFQATT and CDR2 is SNEGSKA in the germline V gene (reference sequence). V shed 2 bases, J shed 6 bases, and the junction held 5 bases outside the gene matches. The CDR3 totals 13 residues. The CDR3 reads CSARMTGMDTQYF. DNA of the CDR3: TGCAGTGCTAGAATGACAGGGATGGATACGCAGTATTTT.

The chain couples TRBV4-3 to TRBJ2-1, with 9 positions matching TRBD1. Germline V gives CDR1 LGHNA, CDR2 YSLEER. J lost 13 bases, V lost 3 bases, and 10 bases had no gene match. This CDR3 spans 14 amino acids. CDR3 in amino acids: CASSQGQGSETQFF. The DNA of the CDR3 is TGCGCCAGCAGCCAGGGACAGGGATCGGAGACCCAGTTCTTC.

The chain recombines TRBV4-2 with TRBJ2-1; TRBD1 agrees at 7 bases. Germline V gene lookup returns CDR1 LGHNA and CDR2 YNFKEQ. V dropped 2 bases and J dropped 10; count of bases not matched to a gene: 11. The CDR3 totals 15 residues. The CDR3 sequence: CASSQPVQGSKEQFF. In DNA form, the CDR3 reads TGTGCCAGCAGCCAACCCGTACAGGGGAGCAAGGAGCAGTTCTTC.

The chain combines TRBV28 with TRBJ2-5; 7 bases are shared with TRBD1. V dropped 5 bases and J dropped 0; count of bases not matched to a gene: 12. Germline CDR1 is MDHEN and CDR2 is SYDVKM. The CDR3 is 17 residues long. The CDR3 spells CASSRVAGTAYQETQYF. The CDR3 DNA reads TGTGCCAGCAGTCGTGTCGCCGGGACAGCGTACCAAGAGACCCAGTACTTC. Full variable domain (remainder filled in from reference TRBV28 and TRBJ2-5): DVKVTQSSRYLVKRTGEKVFLECVQDMDHENMFWYRQDPGLGLRLIYFSYDVKMKEKGDIPEGYSVSREKKERFSLILESASTNQTSMYLCASSRVAGTAYQETQYFGPGTRLLVL.

This clonotype was picked up a small number of times. J is TRBJ2-5 and V is TRBV29-1; D is unresolved. Germline V lookup: CDR1 SQVTM, CDR2 ANQGSEA. The CDR3 spans 11 residues. The V and J ends lost 8 bases and 5 bases respectively, with 12 bases between them. The CDR3 sequence: CSLLLGETQYF. CDR3 nucleotides: TGCAGCCTCTTACTCGGGGAGACCCAGTACTTC.

J is TRBJ1-1 and V is TRBV20-1; 9 bases line up with TRBD1. CDR1 DFQATT and CDR2 SNEGSKA come from the germline V gene (reference sequence). CDR3 length equals 12 residues. V trimming: 6 bases; J trimming: 3 bases; junction bases outside the gene matches: 2. As DNA, the CDR3 is TGCAGTGCCGGGGACAGGGACACTGAAGCTTTCTTT. It is translated as CSAGDRDTEAFF.

This clonotype was detected only a few times. The chain is built from TRBV30 and TRBJ2-3, with 8 bases identical to TRBD2. The J segment lost 5 bases and the V segment lost 0 bases, leaving 7 bases of the junction unmatched. The germline V gene encodes CDR1 GTSNPN and CDR2 SVGIG (reference sequence). The CDR3 sequence is 15 residues long. CDR3 protein: CAWSVRLAFEDTQYF. CDR3 bases: TGTGCCTGGAGTGTACGACTAGCGTTCGAAGATACGCAGTATTTT.

This clonotype was seen more than once but under ten times. The chain employs TRBV29-1 and TRBJ2-3; 10 bases map to TRBD2. With 6 bases clipped from V and 4 bases from J, the junction kept 7 bases outside the gene matches. The CDR3 contains 14 residues. Germline CDR1 SQVTM, CDR2 ANQGSEA. CDR3 sequence reads: CSVTRLAGPDTQYF. The CDR3 DNA is TGCAGCGTGACCCGACTAGCGGGCCCAGATACGCAGTATTTT.